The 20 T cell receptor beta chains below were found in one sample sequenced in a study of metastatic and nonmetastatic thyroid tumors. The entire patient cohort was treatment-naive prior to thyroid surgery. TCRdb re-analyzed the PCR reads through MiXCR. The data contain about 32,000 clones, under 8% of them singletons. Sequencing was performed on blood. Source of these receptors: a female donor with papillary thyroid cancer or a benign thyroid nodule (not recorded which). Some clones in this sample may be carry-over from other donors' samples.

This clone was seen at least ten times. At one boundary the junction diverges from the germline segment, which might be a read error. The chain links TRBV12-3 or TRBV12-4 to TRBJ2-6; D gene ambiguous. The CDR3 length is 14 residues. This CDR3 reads CASSLETGANVLTF. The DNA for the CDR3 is TGTGCCAGCAGCTTAGAGACGGGGGCCAACGTCCTGACTTTC.

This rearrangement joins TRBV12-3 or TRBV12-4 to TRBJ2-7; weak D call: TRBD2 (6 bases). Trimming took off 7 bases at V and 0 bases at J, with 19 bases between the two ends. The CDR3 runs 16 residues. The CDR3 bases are TGTGCCAGCATCCCGGGAGTGGGCGGTGGCTCCTACGAGCAGTACTTC. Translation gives CASIPGVGGGSYEQYF.

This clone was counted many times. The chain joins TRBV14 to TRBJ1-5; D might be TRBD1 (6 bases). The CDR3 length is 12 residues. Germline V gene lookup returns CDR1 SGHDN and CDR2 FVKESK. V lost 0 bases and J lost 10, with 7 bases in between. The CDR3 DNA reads TGTGCCAGCAGCCAAGACAGGGGCCCCCAGCATTTT. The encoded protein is CASSQDRGPQHF.

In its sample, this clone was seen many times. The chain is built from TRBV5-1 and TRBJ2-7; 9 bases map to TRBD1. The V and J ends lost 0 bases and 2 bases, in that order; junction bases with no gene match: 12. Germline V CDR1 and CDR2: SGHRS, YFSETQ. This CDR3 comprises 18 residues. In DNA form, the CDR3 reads TGCGCCAGCAGCTTGGCCGGGCCCGGACAGGGGCGTCCCTACGAGCAGTACTTC. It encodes CASSLAGPGQGRPYEQYF.

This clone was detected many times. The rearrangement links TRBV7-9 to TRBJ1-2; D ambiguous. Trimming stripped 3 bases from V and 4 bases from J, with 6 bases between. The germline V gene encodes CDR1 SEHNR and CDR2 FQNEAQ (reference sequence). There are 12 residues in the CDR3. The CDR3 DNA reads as TGTGCCAGCAGCTTCAATTCCTATGGCTACACCTTC. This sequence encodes CASSFNSYGYTF.

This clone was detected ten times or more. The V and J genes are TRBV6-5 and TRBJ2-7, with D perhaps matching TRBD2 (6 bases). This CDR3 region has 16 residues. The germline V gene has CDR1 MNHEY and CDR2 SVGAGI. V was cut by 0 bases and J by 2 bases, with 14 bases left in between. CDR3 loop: CASSYSSSGGTYEQYF. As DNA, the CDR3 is TGTGCCAGCAGTTACTCGAGTAGCGGAGGAACCTACGAGCAGTACTTC.

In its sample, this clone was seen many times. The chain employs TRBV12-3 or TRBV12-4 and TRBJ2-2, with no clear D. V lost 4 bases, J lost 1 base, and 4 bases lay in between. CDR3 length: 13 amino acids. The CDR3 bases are TGTGCCAGCAGTTCCCAGAACACCGGGGAGCTGTTTTTT. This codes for CASSSQNTGELFF.

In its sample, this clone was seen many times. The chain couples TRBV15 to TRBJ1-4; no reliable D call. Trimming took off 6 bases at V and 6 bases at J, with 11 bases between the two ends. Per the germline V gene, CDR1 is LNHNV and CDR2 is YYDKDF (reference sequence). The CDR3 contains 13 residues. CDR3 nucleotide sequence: TGTGCCACCAGGTTAGACACGGATGAAAAACTGTTTTTT. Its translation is CATRLDTDEKLFF.

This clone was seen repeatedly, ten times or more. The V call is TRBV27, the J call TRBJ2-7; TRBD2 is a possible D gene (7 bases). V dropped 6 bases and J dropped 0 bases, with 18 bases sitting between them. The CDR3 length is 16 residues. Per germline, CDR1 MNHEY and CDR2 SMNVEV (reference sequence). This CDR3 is CASSSRGLAASYEQYF. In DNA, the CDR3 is TGTGCCAGCAGCAGCCGGGGGCTAGCGGCCTCCTACGAGCAGTACTTC.

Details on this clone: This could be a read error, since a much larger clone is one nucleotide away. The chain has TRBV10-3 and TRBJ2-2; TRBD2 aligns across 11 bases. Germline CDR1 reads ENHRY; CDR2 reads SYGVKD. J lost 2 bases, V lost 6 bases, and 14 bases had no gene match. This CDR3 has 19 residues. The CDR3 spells CAISSLAFSGGDNTGELFF. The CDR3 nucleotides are TGTGCCATCAGCTCCTTGGCTTTTAGCGGGGGGGACAACACCGGGGAGCTGTTTTTT.

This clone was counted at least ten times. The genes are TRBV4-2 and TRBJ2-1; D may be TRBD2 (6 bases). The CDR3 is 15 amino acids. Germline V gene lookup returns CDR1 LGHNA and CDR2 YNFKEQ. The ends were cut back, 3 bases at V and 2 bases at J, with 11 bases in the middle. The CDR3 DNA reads TGTGCCAGCAGCCAGGGTGCGGGGACCTACAATGAGCAGTTCTTC. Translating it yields CASSQGAGTYNEQFF.

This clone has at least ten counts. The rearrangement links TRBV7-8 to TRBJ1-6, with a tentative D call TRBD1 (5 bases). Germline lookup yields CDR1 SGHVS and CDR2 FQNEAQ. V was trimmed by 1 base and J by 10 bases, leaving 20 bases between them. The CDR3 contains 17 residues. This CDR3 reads CASSLGREGPWGSPLHF. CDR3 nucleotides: TGTGCCAGCAGCTTAGGCCGCGAAGGGCCCTGGGGGTCACCCCTCCACTTT.

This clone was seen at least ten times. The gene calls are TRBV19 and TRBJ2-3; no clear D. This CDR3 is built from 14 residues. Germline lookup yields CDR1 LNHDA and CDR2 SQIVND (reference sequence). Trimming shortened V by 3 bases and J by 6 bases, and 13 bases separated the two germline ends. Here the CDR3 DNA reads TGTGCCAGTAGTATTGGGTCCGACGAGGATACGCAGTATTTT. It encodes CASSIGSDEDTQYF.

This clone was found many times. This CDR3 is CASSAQPSSGNTIYF. The CDR3 DNA sequence: TGTGCCAGCAGTGCTCAGCCAAGCTCTGGAAACACCATATATTTT. V is TRBV2 and J is TRBJ1-3; D remains unclear. V was cut by 4 bases and J by 0 bases, with 10 bases left in between. From germline, CDR1 is SNHLY and CDR2 FYNNEI. The length of the CDR3 is 15 residues.

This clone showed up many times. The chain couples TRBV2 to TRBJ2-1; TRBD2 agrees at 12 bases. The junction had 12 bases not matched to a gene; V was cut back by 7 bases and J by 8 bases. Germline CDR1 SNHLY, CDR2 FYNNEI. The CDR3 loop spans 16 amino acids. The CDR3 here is CASKQLTSGSSDEQFF. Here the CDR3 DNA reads TGTGCCAGCAAACAACTGACTAGCGGGAGTAGTGATGAGCAGTTCTTC. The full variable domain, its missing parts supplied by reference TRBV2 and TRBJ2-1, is EPEVTQTPSHQVTQMGQEVILRCVPISNHLYFYWYRQILGQKVEFLVSFYNNEISEKSEIFDDQFSVERPDGSNFTLKIRSTKLEDSAMYFCASKQLTSGSSDEQFFGPGTRLTVL.

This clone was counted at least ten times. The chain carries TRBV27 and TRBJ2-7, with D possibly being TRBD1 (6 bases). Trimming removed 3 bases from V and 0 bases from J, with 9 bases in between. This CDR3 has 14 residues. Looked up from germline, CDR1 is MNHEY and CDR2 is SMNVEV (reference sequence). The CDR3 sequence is CASSFDRFSYEQYF. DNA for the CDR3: TGTGCCAGCAGTTTCGACAGGTTCTCCTACGAGCAGTACTTC.

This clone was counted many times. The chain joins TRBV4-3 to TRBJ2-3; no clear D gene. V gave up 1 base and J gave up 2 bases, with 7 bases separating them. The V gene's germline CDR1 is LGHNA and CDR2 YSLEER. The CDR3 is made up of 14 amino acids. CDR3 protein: CASSQAVATDTQYF. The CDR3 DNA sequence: TGCGCCAGCAGCCAAGCGGTGGCCACAGATACGCAGTATTTT.

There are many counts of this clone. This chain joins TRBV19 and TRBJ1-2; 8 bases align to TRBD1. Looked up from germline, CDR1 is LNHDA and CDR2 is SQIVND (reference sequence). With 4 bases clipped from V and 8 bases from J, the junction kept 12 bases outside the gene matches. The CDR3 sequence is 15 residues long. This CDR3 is CASSTPWTGRNGYTF. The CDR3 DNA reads TGTGCCAGTAGTACCCCCTGGACAGGGAGGAACGGCTACACCTTC.

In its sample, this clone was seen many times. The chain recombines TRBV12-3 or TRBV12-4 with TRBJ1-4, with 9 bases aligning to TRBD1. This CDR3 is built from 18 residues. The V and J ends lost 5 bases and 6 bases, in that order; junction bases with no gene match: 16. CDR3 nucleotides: TGTGCCAGCAGTCCCCCGGGACAGGGTATCGCCGGGTATGAAAAACTGTTTTTT. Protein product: CASSPPGQGIAGYEKLFF.

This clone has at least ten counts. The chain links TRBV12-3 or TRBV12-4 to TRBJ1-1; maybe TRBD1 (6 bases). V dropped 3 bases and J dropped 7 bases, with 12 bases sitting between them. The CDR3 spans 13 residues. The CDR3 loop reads CASSLGAVSEAFF. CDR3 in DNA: TGTGCCAGCAGTTTGGGGGCTGTTAGTGAAGCTTTCTTT.